This TCR beta chain was recorded in a study of blood T cell repertoires in COVID-19. Study in general: Some COVID-19 samples were acute and others convalescent; all came from the United States, Italy and Spain. Sample material is recorded as cDNA or gDNA derived from T cells, B-cell-depleted T cells, or PBMCs.

Per the authors' pipeline: By means of reference gene primer amplification, nucleated cell counts were estimated. Only in-frame clones appear in the TCRdb table, and some are missing; sequencing was by immunoSEQ multiplex PCR. V and J calls and clone size are those listed in that table; D and trimming were worked out from the DNA. Among around 47,000 clones listed, 88% were seen once. The CDR3 length is 15 residues. V gave up 0 bases and J gave up 4 bases, with 11 bases separating them. Germline CDR1 and CDR2: MNHNS and SASEGT. The chain links TRBV6-1 to TRBJ2-3, with D possibly TRBD1 on 5 matching bases. The sequence was collected from a man in his fifties or sixties with active COVID-19. The sequencing sample was made of peripheral blood. CDR3 in amino acids: CASSEAGEFSDTQYF. CDR3 DNA sequence: TGTGCCAGCAGTGAAGCAGGGGAATTTTCAGATACGCAGTATTTT.